One and the same sample provided the 13 T cell receptor beta chains below, sequenced in a study of blood T cell repertoires in COVID-19. Using immunoSEQ multiplex PCR, the repertoire was profiled, and TCRdb retains in-frame clones only, with some absent. The repertoire holds under 300,000 clones, approximately 80% seen once, with approximately 9.6% in the top ten. Sequencing was done on a sample of peripheral blood. All receptors derive from a woman of 80 years or more with acute or convalescent COVID-19.

This sequence joins TRBV4-2 and TRBJ2-7; the D gene is possibly TRBD1 (5 bases). The germline V and J ends were trimmed by 7 bases and 5 bases, with 12 bases remaining between them. Germline V gene lookup returns CDR1 LGHNA and CDR2 YNFKEQ. This CDR3 region has 12 residues. The CDR3 here is CASNLQAHEQYF. The CDR3, as DNA: TGTGCCAGCAACCTACAGGCCCACGAGCAGTACTTC.

The chain links TRBV2 to TRBJ1-1; maybe TRBD1 (6 bases). Trimming took off 6 bases at V and 1 base at J, with 9 bases between the two ends. The CDR3 loop spans 13 amino acids. Germline loops: CDR1 SNHLY, CDR2 FYNNEI. In nucleotides, the CDR3 is TGTGCCAGCAGCTTGGACAGGAACACTGAAGCTTTCTTT. This encodes CASSLDRNTEAFF.

This chain uses TRBV7-8 with TRBJ2-2, with a tentative D call TRBD1 (6 bases). The CDR3 has 15 residues. CDR1 SGHVS and CDR2 FQNEAQ come from the germline V gene. Trimming pared 1 base from V and 1 base from J, leaving 7 bases between. In DNA form, the CDR3 reads TGTGCCAGCAGCTTAGGAGGGGGGAACACCGGGGAGCTGTTTTTT. This sequence encodes CASSLGGGNTGELFF. The variable domain in full, completed from reference TRBV7-8 and TRBJ2-2, reads GAGVSQSPRYKVAKRGQDVALRCDPISGHVSLFWYQQALGQGPEFLTYFQNEAQLDKSGLPSDRFFAERPEGSVSTLKIQRTQQEDSAVYLCASSLGGGNTGELFFGEGSRLTVL.

This clone was picked up a small number of times. The chain couples TRBV5-1 to TRBJ2-5; TRBD1 aligns across 7 bases. CDR1 is SGHRS, CDR2 YFSETQ, per germline. The CDR3 extends over 14 amino acids. V was pared by 0 bases and J by 4 bases, with 3 bases of the junction left unmatched. The CDR3 loop is CASSLEGALETQYF. Here the CDR3 DNA reads TGCGCCAGCAGCTTGGAGGGGGCTTTAGAGACCCAGTACTTC.

The chain joins TRBV10-3 to TRBJ1-4; 11 nucleotides line up with TRBD1. Per the germline V gene, CDR1 is ENHRY and CDR2 is SYGVKD. CDR3 length equals 13 residues. V was clipped by 6 bases and J by 8 bases; unmatched bases: 2. The CDR3 bases are TGTGCCATCAGGGGGACAGGGGGGGAAAAACTGTTTTTT. It yields the protein CAIRGTGGEKLFF.

This clone was observed a few times. The chain uses TRBV6-6 and TRBJ2-7; maybe TRBD1 (6 bases). V was cut by 8 bases and J by 7 bases, with 24 bases left in between. The CDR3 consists of 15 residues. Looked up from germline, CDR1 is MNHNY and CDR2 is SVGAGI (reference sequence). For the CDR3, the DNA is TGTGCCAGCGGAAAACAGGGCTCCTTTATGGGGGAGCAGTACTTC. Its protein product is CASGKQGSFMGEQYF.

The V gene is TRBV19, the J gene TRBJ2-2, with 10 bases matching TRBD2. The CDR3 covers 17 residues. CDR1 is LNHDA, CDR2 SQIVND, per germline (reference sequence). The V and J ends lost 3 bases and 1 base, in that order; junction bases with no gene match: 5. The DNA of the CDR3 is TGTGCCAGTAGTATTGCTAGCGGGGGCCTGAACACCGGGGAGCTGTTTTTT. Residues: CASSIASGGLNTGELFF. Drawing the rest from reference TRBV19 and TRBJ2-2, the complete variable domain is DGGITQSPKYLFRKEGQNVTLSCEQNLNHDAMYWYRQDPGQGLRLIYYSQIVNDFQKGDIAEGYSVSREKKESFPLTVTSAQKNPTAFYLCASSIASGGLNTGELFFGEGSRLTVL.

This clone appeared once. V gene TRBV5-1 combines with J gene TRBJ1-5; D gene unclear. Germline assignment: CDR1 SGHRS and CDR2 YFSETQ. V lost 0 bases to trimming and J lost 4 bases, with 5 bases between them. The CDR3 length is 13 residues. This CDR3 reads CASSLGANQPQHF. The CDR3 nucleotides read TGCGCCAGCAGCTTGGGAGCGAATCAGCCCCAGCATTTT.

The chain joins TRBV28 to TRBJ1-5, with D possibly TRBD1 on 6 matching bases. V was shortened by 5 bases and J by 1 base, with 15 bases between the two germline ends. The CDR3 contains 16 residues. In germline, CDR1 is MDHEN, CDR2 SYDVKM. The CDR3 sequence is CASSDLGGDSNQPQHF. The CDR3 nucleotides are TGTGCCAGCAGTGACTTAGGGGGGGACAGCAATCAGCCCCAGCATTTT.

This rearrangement joins TRBV5-8 to TRBJ1-5, with no clear D. Germline loops: CDR1 SGHTS, CDR2 YDEGEE. CDR3 length: 14 residues. The ends were cut back, 0 bases at V and 6 bases at J, with 10 bases in the middle. The CDR3 here is CASSLVRVGQPQHF. CDR3 DNA: TGTGCCAGCAGCTTGGTGAGGGTTGGTCAGCCCCAGCATTTT.

This chain links TRBV28 with TRBJ1-5; 9 bases match TRBD1. Germline V CDR1 and CDR2: MDHEN, SYDVKM. V dropped 8 bases and J dropped 7; count of bases not matched to a gene: 12. This CDR3 has 15 residues. The CDR3 reads CASCLGQGFRQPQHF. For the CDR3, the DNA is TGTGCCAGCTGCCTGGGACAGGGATTTCGGCAGCCCCAGCATTTT.

CDR3 DNA sequence: TGTGCCAGCAGTACAGGGTGGCAAGAGACCCAGTACTTC. Translating gives CASSTGWQETQYF. V gene TRBV6-5 combines with J gene TRBJ2-5; maybe TRBD1 (6 bases). This CDR3 spans 13 amino acids. V dropped 5 bases and J dropped 2 bases, with 9 bases sitting between them. The germline gives CDR1 MNHEY, CDR2 SVGAGI.

In its sample, this clone was seen a few times. The chain combines TRBV5-1 with TRBJ2-7, with D uncertain. The V gene's germline CDR1 is SGHRS and CDR2 YFSETQ. V lost 0 bases, J lost 4 bases, and 11 bases lay in between. The CDR3 has 14 amino acids. The CDR3 sequence: CASSLGQAMYEQYF. CDR3 nucleotide sequence: TGCGCCAGCAGCTTGGGTCAGGCGATGTACGAGCAGTACTTC. The full variable domain, with the rest looked up from reference TRBV5-1 and TRBJ2-7, is KAGVTQTPRYLIKTRGQQVTLSCSPISGHRSVSWYQQTPGQGLQFLFEYFSETQRNKGNFPGRFSGRQFSNSRSEMNVSTLELGDSALYLCASSLGQAMYEQYFGPGTRLTVT.